This T cell receptor beta chain derives from a study of CD8 T cells in ankylosing spondylitis. The germline CDR1 and CDR2 sequences are MNHEY and SVGEGT. The V end lost 5 bases, the J end lost 2 bases, and 17 bases lay between the germline ends. The length of the CDR3 is 16 residues. Turning to this clonotype: Its antigen is currently unknown.

Whole-study results and caveats: For ankylosing spondylitis blood, a TCR beta motif of about eight highly homologous variants appeared characteristic.

MiXCR was run by TCRdb on the 5' RACE reads, yielding one entry per CDR3 protein. The sample lists about 220,000 distinct CDR3 sequences, around 18% occurring once. The sequenced sample was blood, either unsorted or a sorted T cell fraction (not recorded which). This TCR was sampled from a male donor with ankylosing spondylitis. The J gene is TRBJ2-3, the V gene TRBV6-2 or TRBV6-3; D tentatively fits TRBD1 or TRBD2 (5 bases each). CDR3 DNA: TGTGCCAGCAGTCTCCGACTGGGGGAAGTCACAGATACGCAGTATTTT. Translating gives CASSLRLGEVTDTQYF.